These 27 T cell receptor beta chains were sequenced from one sample in a study of T cells after yellow fever vaccination. Via MiXCR, TCRdb re-called the 5' RACE reads, giving one row per CDR3 protein. The sample records roughly 45,000 distinct CDR3 sequences, 5% to 8% being singletons. The sequences come from PBMCs, either bulk or a sorted T-cell subset (CD4+, CD8+, memory, or dextramer-sorted; not recorded which), collected 45 days after the yellow fever booster vaccination. All receptors come from a man aged 25-45 years who received the YFV17D yellow fever vaccine.

J is TRBJ2-7 and V is TRBV29-1; 8 bases match TRBD1. The length of the CDR3 is 14 residues. CDR1 is SQVTM and CDR2 is ANQGSEA in the germline V gene. Germline trimming cut 4 bases from V and 3 bases from J; bases unmatched to any gene: 8. CDR3 residues: CSVVVDRVIYEQYF. DNA of the CDR3: TGCAGCGTTGTTGTGGACAGGGTGATCTACGAGCAGTACTTC.

This clonotype has at least ten counts. The chain combines TRBV3-1 with TRBJ2-1, with 15 bases lining up with TRBD2. J lost 7 bases, V lost 7 bases, and 17 bases had no gene match. In germline, CDR1 is LGHDT, CDR2 YNNKEL (reference sequence). The CDR3 extends over 19 amino acids. In DNA form, the CDR3 reads TGTGCCAGCAAGGGGAACCGGACTAGCGGGAGGGCCGGGGATAATGAGCAGTTCTTC. Translating it yields CASKGNRTSGRAGDNEQFF.

By share, this clonotype counts as medium-sized. The V call is TRBV5-1, the J call TRBJ2-7, with 9 bases fitting TRBD1. The CDR3 runs 14 residues. Germline assignment: CDR1 SGHRS and CDR2 YFSETQ. V lost 5 bases and J lost 3; bases outside the gene matches: 6. In DNA, the CDR3 is TGCGCCAGCAGTCCGGGACAGGGTAACTACGAGCAGTACTTC. Residues: CASSPGQGNYEQYF.

V gene TRBV18 combines with J gene TRBJ2-2, with no clear D. The CDR3 has 15 amino acids. Trimming pared 3 bases from V and 0 bases from J, leaving 8 bases between. Germline V gene sequence: CDR1 KGHSH, CDR2 LQKENI. The CDR3 nucleotides read TGTGCCAGCTCACCGGGCCGATCGAACACCGGGGAGCTGTTTTTT. This gives the protein CASSPGRSNTGELFF.

The CDR3 reads CASSLGQNTEAFF. The DNA for the CDR3 is TGTGCCAGCAGCTTAGGCCAGAACACTGAAGCTTTCTTT. The chain is built from TRBV11-2 and TRBJ1-1; D is undetermined. The V gene lost 1 base and the J gene lost 1 base, with 4 bases spanning the gap. CDR1 and CDR2 from the germline V gene are SGHAT and FQNNGV. The CDR3 runs to 13 residues.

This clonotype was counted many times. This chain links TRBV5-1 with TRBJ2-7; the D gene is possibly TRBD2 (7 bases). The V gene's germline CDR1 is SGHRS and CDR2 YFSETQ. Deletions cut 4 bases from V and 0 bases from J, with 17 bases between. This CDR3 contains 16 residues. The DNA for the CDR3 is TGCGCCAGCAGCCCGGGGGGCGGGAGTTTCTCCTACGAGCAGTACTTC. Protein sequence: CASSPGGGSFSYEQYF.

About this clonotype itself: A much more abundant neighbour one base away suggests this may be a read error. J is TRBJ2-7 and V is TRBV28, with D possibly TRBD2 on 5 matching bases. CDR1 is MDHEN and CDR2 is SYDVKM in the germline V gene. The V and J ends lost 5 bases and 2 bases respectively, with 13 bases between them. The CDR3 runs to 14 residues. This CDR3 reads CASSPPHGTYEQYF. CDR3 coding DNA: TGTGCCAGCAGTCCTCCCCACGGGACCTACGAGCAGTACTTC.

This clonotype was detected ten times or more. The CDR3 is CSARGLAGFLDTQYF. Here the CDR3 DNA reads TGCAGTGCTAGGGGACTAGCGGGATTCCTAGATACGCAGTATTTT. The chain combines TRBV20-1 with TRBJ2-3; TRBD2 aligns across 13 bases. With V trimmed by 3 bases and J by 5 bases, 5 bases remained unmatched. Looked up from germline, CDR1 is DFQATT and CDR2 is SNEGSKA (reference sequence). This CDR3 region has 15 residues.

This clonotype has only a few counts. The chain carries TRBV5-4 and TRBJ2-5; TRBD2 matches 10 bases. The CDR3 has 16 residues. CDR1 is SGHNT, CDR2 YYREEE, per germline (reference sequence). V lost 3 bases and J lost 2; bases outside the gene matches: 7. The CDR3 region has the DNA TGTGCCAGCAGCTCAATAGCGGGAGGAGGACAAGAGACCCAGTACTTC. Protein: CASSSIAGGGQETQYF.

This clonotype occurred many times. The chain links TRBV29-1 to TRBJ2-3, with D hard to call. The V and J ends lost 0 bases and 0 bases respectively, with 1 base between them. Germline assignment: CDR1 SQVTM and CDR2 ANQGSEA. This CDR3 is built from 12 residues. The CDR3 protein is CSVEESTDTQYF. The CDR3 coding sequence is TGCAGCGTTGAAGAGAGCACAGATACGCAGTATTTT.

The table lists this clonotype with a few counts. V is TRBV11-2 and J is TRBJ2-1; tentative D call: TRBD2 (6 bases). The CDR3 is 18 amino acids. Germline V gene sequence: CDR1 SGHAT, CDR2 FQNNGV. V was trimmed by 6 bases and J by 0 bases, leaving 21 bases between them. This CDR3 is CASRAGSRGISSYNEQFF. The CDR3 coding sequence is TGTGCCAGCAGAGCCGGGAGTCGAGGGATTAGCTCCTACAATGAGCAGTTCTTC.

In its sample, this clonotype was seen many times. Written as DNA, the CDR3 is TGTGCCAGCAGCGCCCCTGAGGCCAATCAGCCCCAGCATTTT. This codes for CASSAPEANQPQHF. V and J are TRBV7-9 and TRBJ1-5; D remains ambiguous. CDR3 length: 14 residues. Germline values: CDR1 SEHNR, CDR2 FQNEAQ (reference sequence). V lost 5 bases and J lost 3, with 11 bases in between.

The CDR3 region is CASKTGRPLDGQETQYF. CDR3 nucleotides: TGCGCCAGTAAAACGGGACGGCCCCTGGACGGCCAAGAGACCCAGTACTTC. The chain carries TRBV5-1 and TRBJ2-5; D possibly uses TRBD1 or TRBD2 (5 bases each). V was shortened by 8 bases and J by 1 base, with 24 bases between the two germline ends. This CDR3 is built from 17 residues. Germline values: CDR1 SGHRS, CDR2 YFSETQ. Full variable domain (missing parts from reference TRBV5-1 and TRBJ2-5): KAGVTQTPRYLIKTRGQQVTLSCSPISGHRSVSWYQQTPGQGLQFLFEYFSETQRNKGNFPGRFSGRQFSNSRSEMNVSTLELGDSALYLCASKTGRPLDGQETQYFGPGTRLLVL.

This clonotype was counted at least ten times. This chain uses TRBV10-3 with TRBJ1-5; TRBD1 matches at 8 bases. The CDR3 consists of 15 residues. Germline CDR1 reads ENHRY; CDR2 reads SYGVKD. The V gene end was trimmed by 2 bases and the J gene end by 5 bases; junction bases not matched to a gene: 5. CDR3 loop: CAISEKDRVDQPQHF. The CDR3 region has the DNA TGTGCCATCAGTGAGAAGGACAGGGTGGATCAGCCCCAGCATTTT.

This clonotype has more than one count but fewer than ten. The rearrangement links TRBV30 to TRBJ1-2, with D maybe TRBD1 (5 bases). Trimming cost V 3 bases and J 4 bases, with 18 bases left between them. Germline loops: CDR1 GTSNPN, CDR2 SVGIG (reference sequence). The CDR3 runs to 15 residues. The DNA of the CDR3 is TGTGCCTGGAGACGATCGGGGGGGATGCTCTATGGCTACACCTTC. Amino acids: CAWRRSGGMLYGYTF. Together with reference TRBV30 and TRBJ1-2, the CDR3 gives the full variable domain: SQTIHQWPATLVQPVGSPLSLECTVEGTSNPNLYWYRQAAGRGLQLLFYSVGIGQISSEVPQNLSASRPQDRQFILSSKKLLLSDSGFYLCAWRRSGGMLYGYTFGSGTRLTVV.

In its sample, this clonotype was seen a few times. The gene calls are TRBV6-5 and TRBJ2-2; D may be TRBD1 (6 bases). The germline CDR1 and CDR2 sequences are MNHEY and SVGAGI. The CDR3 extends over 13 amino acids. V lost 2 bases and J 7 bases, leaving 8 bases between the germline ends. This chain's CDR3 is CASSYQQGGELFF. The DNA for the CDR3 is TGTGCCAGCAGTTACCAACAGGGCGGGGAGCTGTTTTTT.

This clonotype came up a few times. The chain carries TRBV11-2 and TRBJ2-3, with D possibly matching TRBD2 (7 bases). Per germline, CDR1 SGHAT and CDR2 FQNNGV. The CDR3 spans 16 residues. V shed 5 bases and J shed 6 bases, with 21 bases lying between them. The CDR3: CASSVLRGRAADTQYF. The CDR3 DNA reads as TGTGCCAGCAGCGTCCTGAGGGGGAGGGCGGCTGATACGCAGTATTTT.

This clonotype was counted many times. This rearrangement joins TRBV20-1 to TRBJ2-1; D unclear. The germline V gene has CDR1 DFQATT and CDR2 SNEGSKA (reference sequence). The V and J ends lost 6 bases and 9 bases respectively, with 12 bases between them. This CDR3 has 11 amino acids. The CDR3 DNA reads as TGCAGTGCCAGTTATCACGGTGAGCAGTTCTTC. This translates into CSASYHGEQFF.

This sequence joins TRBV29-1 and TRBJ1-2, with 7 bases aligning to TRBD1. The CDR3 consists of 12 residues. V lost 7 bases to trimming and J lost 3 bases; unmatched junction nucleotides: 5. Germline V CDR1 and CDR2: SQVTM, ANQGSEA. DNA for the CDR3: TGCAGCGGTTCGCAGGGGGACTATGGCTACACCTTC. Its protein is CSGSQGDYGYTF.

This clonotype has a count of ten or more. The gene calls are TRBV20-1 and TRBJ2-2, with 12 positions matching TRBD2. The germline CDR1 and CDR2 sequences are DFQATT and SNEGSKA (reference sequence). V trimming: 5 bases; J trimming: 5 bases; junction bases outside the gene matches: 3. This CDR3 is 14 amino acids long. CDR3 in amino acids: CSALAGGSTGELFF. CDR3 coding DNA: TGCAGTGCTCTAGCGGGAGGGAGTACCGGGGAGCTGTTTTTT.

This clonotype came up many times. The chain joins TRBV29-1 to TRBJ2-1; TRBD2 matches 7 bases. CDR1 and CDR2 (germline): SQVTM, ANQGSEA. J was trimmed by 10 bases and V by 7 bases; bases with no gene match: 10. The CDR3 consists of 12 residues. The CDR3: CSAMGGGGEQFF. DNA of the CDR3: TGCAGCGCCATGGGCGGGGGAGGAGAGCAGTTCTTC.

This clonotype was detected many times. The V gene is TRBV7-9, the J gene TRBJ1-2, with D perhaps TRBD1 (6 bases). Germline CDR1 and CDR2: SEHNR and FQNEAQ (reference sequence). Trimming took off 5 bases at V and 7 bases at J, with 20 bases between the two ends. The CDR3 sequence is 15 residues long. The CDR3 nucleotides read TGTGCCAGCAGCATCCAGAACCTCAGGGGAAGTGGCTACACCTTC. It encodes CASSIQNLRGSGYTF.

This clonotype is medium-sized within its sample. This chain connects TRBV12-3 or TRBV12-4 to TRBJ2-3, with TRBD2 identical over 8 bases. The CDR3 contains 17 residues. Trimming removed 5 bases from V and 8 bases from J; junction bases left unmatched: 18. CDR3 nucleotides: TGTGCCAGCAGTCCCGAGGGTCGCGGGAGGAGCGGTGGTACGCAGTATTTT. Amino acids: CASSPEGRGRSGGTQYF.

This clonotype was detected ten times or more. The chain carries TRBV9 and TRBJ2-3; D perhaps matches TRBD1 (6 bases). The CDR3 has 15 amino acids. The V end lost 3 bases, the J end lost 2 bases, and 13 bases lay between the germline ends. CDR1 is SGDLS and CDR2 is YYNGEE in the germline V gene. This chain's CDR3 is CASSDRDKITDTQYF. CDR3 DNA sequence: TGTGCCAGCAGCGACCGGGACAAAATCACAGATACGCAGTATTTT.

This clonotype was counted a few times. This chain links TRBV20-1 with TRBJ1-5; no clear D. This CDR3 region has 12 residues. Germline V gene data show CDR1 as DFQATT and CDR2 as SNEGSKA (reference sequence). Trimming took off 3 bases at V and 11 bases at J, with 14 bases between the two ends. Here the CDR3 reads CSASDGREAQHF. The DNA of the CDR3 is TGCAGTGCTAGTGATGGTCGAGAGGCCCAGCATTTT.

The table lists this clonotype with many counts. The chain is built from TRBV2 and TRBJ1-1; 7 bases agree with TRBD1. With V trimmed by 6 bases and J by 3 bases, 16 bases remained unmatched. The CDR3 loop spans 17 amino acids. Germline V gene sequence: CDR1 SNHLY, CDR2 FYNNEI. The CDR3 spells CASSIFQTGRKDTEAFF. The CDR3 DNA reads as TGTGCCAGCAGCATTTTCCAGACAGGGAGGAAGGACACTGAAGCTTTCTTT.

This clonotype has a count of ten or more. The CDR3 bases are TGCGCCAGCAGCAGGGGACAGGGTTTGATCGGGGAGCTGTTTTTT. The encoded protein is CASSRGQGLIGELFF. This chain uses TRBV5-1 with TRBJ2-2; 9 bases match TRBD1. Trimming took 4 bases from V and 7 from J; bases not matched to a gene: 8. The germline CDR1 and CDR2 sequences are SGHRS and YFSETQ. The CDR3 is 15 residues long. The whole variable domain, remainder taken from reference TRBV5-1 and TRBJ2-2, is KAGVTQTPRYLIKTRGQQVTLSCSPISGHRSVSWYQQTPGQGLQFLFEYFSETQRNKGNFPGRFSGRQFSNSRSEMNVSTLELGDSALYLCASSRGQGLIGELFFGEGSRLTVL.